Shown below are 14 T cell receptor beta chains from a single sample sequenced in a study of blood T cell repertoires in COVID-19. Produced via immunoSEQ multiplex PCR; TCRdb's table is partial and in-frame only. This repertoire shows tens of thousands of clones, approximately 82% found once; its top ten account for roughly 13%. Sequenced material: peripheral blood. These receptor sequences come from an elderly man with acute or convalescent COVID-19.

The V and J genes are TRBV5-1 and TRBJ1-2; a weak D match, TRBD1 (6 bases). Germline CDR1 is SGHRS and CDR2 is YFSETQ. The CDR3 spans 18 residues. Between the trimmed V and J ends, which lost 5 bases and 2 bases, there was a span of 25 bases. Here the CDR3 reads CASRLGPGHRRTNYGYTF. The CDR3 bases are TGCGCCAGCAGGCTTGGGCCGGGACACCGAAGAACCAACTATGGCTACACCTTC.

The CDR3 nucleotides are TGTGCCAGCAGCTTAGTACAGGGCCTTACCTTGAACACTGAAGCTTTCTTT. Translation gives CASSLVQGLTLNTEAFF. The gene calls are TRBV7-6 and TRBJ1-1, with D perhaps TRBD1 (6 bases). Trimming stripped 1 base from V and 0 bases from J, with 15 bases between. Germline CDR1 reads SGHVS; CDR2 reads FNYEAQ. The CDR3 has 17 amino acids.

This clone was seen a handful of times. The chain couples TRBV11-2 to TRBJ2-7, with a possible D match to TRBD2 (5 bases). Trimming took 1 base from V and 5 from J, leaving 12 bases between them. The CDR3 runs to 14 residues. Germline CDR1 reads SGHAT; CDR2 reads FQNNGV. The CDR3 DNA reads TGTGCCAGCAGCTTAGGAGGGCCTAGAGACGAGCAGTACTTC. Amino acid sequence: CASSLGGPRDEQYF. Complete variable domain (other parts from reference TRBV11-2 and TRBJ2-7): EAGVAQSPRYKIIEKRQSVAFWCNPISGHATLYWYQQILGQGPKLLIQFQNNGVVDDSQLPKDRFSAERLKGVDSTLKIQPAKLEDSAVYLCASSLGGPRDEQYFGPGTRLTVT.

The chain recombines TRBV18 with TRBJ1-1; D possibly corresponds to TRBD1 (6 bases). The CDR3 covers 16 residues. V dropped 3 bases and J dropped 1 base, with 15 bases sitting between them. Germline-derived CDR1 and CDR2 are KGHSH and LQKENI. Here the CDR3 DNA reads TGTGCCAGCTCACCCGTTGGGGCACAGGGGAACACTGAAGCTTTCTTT. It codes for CASSPVGAQGNTEAFF.

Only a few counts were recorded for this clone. For the CDR3, the DNA is TGTGCCAGCAGTCCCGGGACAGGGGCGGTTGGTAATTCACCCCTCCACTTT. It translates to CASSPGTGAVGNSPLHF. The V gene is TRBV6-6, the J gene TRBJ1-6; 10 nucleotides match TRBD1. Germline CDR1 and CDR2: MNHNY and SVGAGI (reference sequence). Losses at the gene ends were 5 bases for V and 6 bases for J; bases not matched to a gene: 10. The CDR3 covers 17 residues.

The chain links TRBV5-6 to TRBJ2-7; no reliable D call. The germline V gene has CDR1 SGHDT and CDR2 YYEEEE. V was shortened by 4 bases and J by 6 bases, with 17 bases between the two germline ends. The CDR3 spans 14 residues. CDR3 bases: TGTGCCAGCAGCGCCAACCTGGAAGGAGTCGAGCAGTACTTC. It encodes CASSANLEGVEQYF.

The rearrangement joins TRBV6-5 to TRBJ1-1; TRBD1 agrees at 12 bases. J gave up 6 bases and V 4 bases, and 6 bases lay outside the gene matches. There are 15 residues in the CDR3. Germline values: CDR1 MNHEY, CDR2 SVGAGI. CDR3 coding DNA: TGTGCCAGCAGTTCCGGGACAGGGGGCACAGCTGAAGCTTTCTTT. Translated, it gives CASSSGTGGTAEAFF.

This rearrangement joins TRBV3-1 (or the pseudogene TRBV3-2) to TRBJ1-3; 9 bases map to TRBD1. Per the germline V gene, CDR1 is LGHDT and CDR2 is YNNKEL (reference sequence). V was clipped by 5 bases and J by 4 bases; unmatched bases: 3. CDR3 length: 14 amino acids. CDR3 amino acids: CASSKQGAGNTIYF. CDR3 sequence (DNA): TGTGCCAGCAGCAAACAGGGGGCGGGAAACACCATATATTTT.

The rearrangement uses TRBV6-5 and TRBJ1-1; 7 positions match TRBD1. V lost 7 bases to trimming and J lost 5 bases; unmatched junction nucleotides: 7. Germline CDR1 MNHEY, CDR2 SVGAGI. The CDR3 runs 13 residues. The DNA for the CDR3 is TGTGCCAGCACCCGACAGGGATTTACTGAAGCTTTCTTT. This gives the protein CASTRQGFTEAFF.

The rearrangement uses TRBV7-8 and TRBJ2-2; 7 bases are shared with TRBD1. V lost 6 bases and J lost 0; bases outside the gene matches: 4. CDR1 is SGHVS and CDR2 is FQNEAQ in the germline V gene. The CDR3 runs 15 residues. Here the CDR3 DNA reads TGTGCCAGCAGTTGGGGACAGACGAACACCGGGGAGCTGTTTTTT. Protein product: CASSWGQTNTGELFF.

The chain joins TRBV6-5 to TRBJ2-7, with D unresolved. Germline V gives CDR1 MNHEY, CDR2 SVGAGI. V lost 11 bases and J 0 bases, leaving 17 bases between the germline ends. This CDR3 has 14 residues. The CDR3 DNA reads TGTGCCTCCTCCCTTTGGGCCTCCTCCTACGAGCAGTACTTC. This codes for CASSLWASSYEQYF.

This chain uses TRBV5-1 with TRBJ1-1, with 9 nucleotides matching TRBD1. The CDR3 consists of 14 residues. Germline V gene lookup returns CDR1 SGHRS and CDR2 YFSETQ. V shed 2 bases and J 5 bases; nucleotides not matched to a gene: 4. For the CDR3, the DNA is TGCGCCAGCAGCTTTGGACAGGGGTCAACTGAAGCTTTCTTT. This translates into CASSFGQGSTEAFF.

CDR3 region: CASSSRTSDYGYTF. CDR3 coding DNA: TGTGCCAGCAGCTCCAGAACCAGTGATTATGGCTACACCTTC. The chain links TRBV7-2 to TRBJ1-2; D is ambiguous. Trimming took 4 bases from V and 5 from J, leaving 14 bases between them. The germline V gene encodes CDR1 SGHTA and CDR2 FQGNSA. The CDR3 sequence is 14 residues long.

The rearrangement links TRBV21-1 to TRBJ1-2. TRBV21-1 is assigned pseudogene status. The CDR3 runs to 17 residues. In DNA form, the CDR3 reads TGTGCCAGCAGAACCCTTAGGAGTCGGGGGGGAATATATGGCTACACCTTC. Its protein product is CASRTLRSRGGIYGYTF.